A single sample gave rise to the 10 T cell receptor beta chains below, sequenced in a study of cytomegalovirus exposure and HLA in healthy donors. A multiplex PCR was run with 60 Vbeta primers and 13 Jbeta primers. Using immunoSEQ multiplex PCR, the repertoire was profiled, and TCRdb retains in-frame clones only, with some absent. The sample includes some 170,000 clones, about 81% seen only once; the top ten take 2.5% to 3.5%. Sequencing was carried out using PBMCs. The receptors come from a woman in her fifties or sixties in good health and CMV-seropositive.

This clone has only a few counts. This CDR3 is CASTAMEGGGYTF. The CDR3 nucleotides are TGTGCCAGCACTGCTATGGAGGGCGGAGGCTACACCTTC. The chain has TRBV6-1 and TRBJ1-2, with no clear D. The ends were cut back, 7 bases at V and 8 bases at J, with 17 bases in the middle. The CDR3 extends over 13 amino acids. The germline V gene has CDR1 MNHNS and CDR2 SASEGT.

The chain couples TRBV12-5 to TRBJ1-5; 7 nucleotides match TRBD1. With V trimmed by 8 bases and J by 7 bases, 5 bases remained unmatched. This CDR3 is built from 12 residues. CDR1 and CDR2 (germline): LGHNT, FRNRAP. The CDR3 reads CASKGALQPQHF. As DNA, the CDR3 is TGTGCTAGTAAGGGGGCCCTACAGCCCCAGCATTTT.

This clone was picked up a small number of times. Here the CDR3 DNA reads TGCGCCAGCAGCTTGGGACAGATTACCTACGAGCAGTACTTC. Amino acids: CASSLGQITYEQYF. The V and J genes are TRBV5-1 and TRBJ2-7, with TRBD1 as a possible D gene (5 bases). Germline V gene lookup returns CDR1 SGHRS and CDR2 YFSETQ. Trimming took 0 bases from V and 2 from J, leaving 9 bases between them. This CDR3 is built from 14 residues.

The chain carries TRBV2 and TRBJ2-4, with 8 bases lining up with TRBD2. This CDR3 is 15 amino acids long. V lost 2 bases to trimming and J lost 1 base; unmatched junction nucleotides: 1. The germline V gene has CDR1 SNHLY and CDR2 FYNNEI. CDR3 bases: TGTGCCAGCAGTGAACGCGGGGGGGCCAAAAACATTCAGTACTTC. It specifies CASSERGGAKNIQYF.

For the CDR3, the DNA is TGCGCCAGCAGCCACCCTAACCCCGGGACAGGGACCAATGAGCAGTTCTTC. It encodes CASSHPNPGTGTNEQFF. The chain is built from TRBV4-1 and TRBJ2-1, with TRBD1 identical over 9 bases. The V and J ends lost 3 bases and 6 bases, in that order; junction bases with no gene match: 12. Germline CDR1 reads MGHRA; CDR2 reads YSYEKL. The CDR3 has 17 residues.

The CDR3 loop is CSVGGGLATSYEQYF. The DNA for the CDR3 is TGCAGCGTCGGCGGGGGACTAGCGACCTCCTACGAGCAGTACTTC. The chain uses TRBV29-1 and TRBJ2-7; TRBD2 matches at 10 bases. Germline assignment: CDR1 SQVTM and CDR2 ANQGSEA. V lost 6 bases and J lost 0; bases outside the gene matches: 8. The CDR3 is 15 amino acids.

V usage is TRBV6-5 and J usage is TRBJ2-3, with 8 bases identical to TRBD2. CDR3 length: 15 residues. V shed 4 bases, J shed 0 bases, and the junction held 3 bases outside the gene matches. Looked up from germline, CDR1 is MNHEY and CDR2 is SVGAGI. This CDR3 reads CASSSTGGSTDTQYF. CDR3 in DNA: TGTGCCAGCAGTTCGACGGGGGGGAGCACAGATACGCAGTATTTT.

This clone has just a few counts. The rearrangement uses TRBV5-1 and TRBJ1-1; D call uncertain. There are 15 residues in the CDR3. Trimming shortened V by 1 base and J by 1 base, and 11 bases separated the two germline ends. The germline gives CDR1 SGHRS, CDR2 YFSETQ. CDR3 sequence: CASSLLRAENTEAFF. The CDR3 DNA is TGCGCCAGCAGCTTGCTGAGGGCGGAGAACACTGAAGCTTTCTTT.

This chain uses TRBV5-6 with TRBJ2-5, with a tentative D call TRBD2 (5 bases). Germline CDR1 is SGHDT and CDR2 is YYEEEE. CDR3 size: 15 residues. The V and J ends lost 0 bases and 4 bases respectively, with 13 bases between them. The DNA for the CDR3 is TGTGCCAGCAGCTTGGGATGGGGAGCCGGAGAGACCCAGTACTTC. This codes for CASSLGWGAGETQYF.

The V call is TRBV6-5, the J call TRBJ1-2, with D perhaps matching TRBD1 (5 bases). The CDR3 consists of 13 residues. Germline CDR1 is MNHEY and CDR2 is SVGAGI. Between the trimmed V and J ends, which lost 7 bases and 4 bases, there was a span of 13 bases. The CDR3 reads CASKKGASYGYTF. CDR3 bases: TGTGCCAGCAAAAAAGGGGCTAGCTATGGCTACACCTTC.